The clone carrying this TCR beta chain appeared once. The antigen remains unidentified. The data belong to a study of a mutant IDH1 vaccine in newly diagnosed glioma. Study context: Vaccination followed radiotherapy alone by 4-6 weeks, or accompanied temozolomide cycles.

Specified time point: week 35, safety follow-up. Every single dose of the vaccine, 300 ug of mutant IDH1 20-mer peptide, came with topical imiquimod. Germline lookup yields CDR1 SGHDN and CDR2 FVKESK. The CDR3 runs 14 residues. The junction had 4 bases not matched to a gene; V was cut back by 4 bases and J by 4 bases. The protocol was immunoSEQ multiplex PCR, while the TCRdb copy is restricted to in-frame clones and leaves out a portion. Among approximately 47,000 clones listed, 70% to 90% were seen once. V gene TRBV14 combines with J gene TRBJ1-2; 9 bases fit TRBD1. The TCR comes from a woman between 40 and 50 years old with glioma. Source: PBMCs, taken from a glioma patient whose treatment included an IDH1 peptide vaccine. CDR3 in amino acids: CASSRGQGSYGYTF. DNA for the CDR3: TGTGCCAGCAGCCGCGGACAGGGGTCCTATGGCTACACCTTC.